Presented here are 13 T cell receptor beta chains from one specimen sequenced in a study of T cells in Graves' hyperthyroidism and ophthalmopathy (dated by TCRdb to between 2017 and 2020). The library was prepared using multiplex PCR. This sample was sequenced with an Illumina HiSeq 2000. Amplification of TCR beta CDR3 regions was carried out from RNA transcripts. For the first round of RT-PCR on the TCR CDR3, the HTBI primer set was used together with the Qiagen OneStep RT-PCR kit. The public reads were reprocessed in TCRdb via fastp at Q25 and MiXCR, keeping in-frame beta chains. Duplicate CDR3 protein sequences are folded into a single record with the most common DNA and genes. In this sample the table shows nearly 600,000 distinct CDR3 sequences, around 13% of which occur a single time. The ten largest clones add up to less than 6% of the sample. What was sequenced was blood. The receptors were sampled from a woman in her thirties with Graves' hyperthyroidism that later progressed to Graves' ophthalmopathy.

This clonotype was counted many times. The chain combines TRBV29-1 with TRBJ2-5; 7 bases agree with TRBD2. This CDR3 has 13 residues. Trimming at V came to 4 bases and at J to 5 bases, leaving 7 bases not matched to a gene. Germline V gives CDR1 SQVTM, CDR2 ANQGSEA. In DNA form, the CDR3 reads TGCAGCGTTGTGGGGAGGGGCGGGGAGACCCAGTACTTC. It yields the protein CSVVGRGGETQYF. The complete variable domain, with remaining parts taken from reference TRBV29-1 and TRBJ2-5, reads SAVISQKPSRDICQRGTSLTIQCQVDSQVTMMFWYRQQPGQSLTLIATANQGSEATYESGFVIDKFPISRPNLTFSTLTVSNMSPEDSSIYLCSVVGRGGETQYFGPGTRLLVL.

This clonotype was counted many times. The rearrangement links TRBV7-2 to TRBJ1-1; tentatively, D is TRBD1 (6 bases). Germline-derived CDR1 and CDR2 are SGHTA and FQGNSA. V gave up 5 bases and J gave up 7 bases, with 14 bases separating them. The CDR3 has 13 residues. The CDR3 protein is CASSHKGGIEAFF. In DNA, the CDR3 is TGTGCCAGCAGCCATAAGGGGGGGATTGAAGCTTTCTTT.

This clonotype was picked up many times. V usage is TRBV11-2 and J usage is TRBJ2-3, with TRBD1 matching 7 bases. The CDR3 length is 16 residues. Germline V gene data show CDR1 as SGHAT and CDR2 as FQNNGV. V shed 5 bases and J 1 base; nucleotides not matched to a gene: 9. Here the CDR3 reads CASSPWTGPRTDTQYF. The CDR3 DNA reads TGTGCCAGCAGCCCCTGGACAGGTCCTCGCACAGATACGCAGTATTTT.

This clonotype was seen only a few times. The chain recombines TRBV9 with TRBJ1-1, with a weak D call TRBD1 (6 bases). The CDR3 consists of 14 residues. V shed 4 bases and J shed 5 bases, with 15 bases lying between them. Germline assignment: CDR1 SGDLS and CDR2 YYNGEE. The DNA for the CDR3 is TGTGCCAGCAGCCCAGAGGGGGGACCAACTGAAGCTTTCTTT. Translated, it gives CASSPEGGPTEAFF.

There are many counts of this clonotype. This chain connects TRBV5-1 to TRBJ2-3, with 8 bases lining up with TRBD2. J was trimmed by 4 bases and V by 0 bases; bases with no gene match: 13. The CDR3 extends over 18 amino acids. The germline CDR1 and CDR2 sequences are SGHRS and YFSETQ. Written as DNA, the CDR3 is TGCGCCAGCAGCTTGGTTTTAAAAGCGGGAGCCTCCGCAGATACGCAGTATTTT. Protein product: CASSLVLKAGASADTQYF.

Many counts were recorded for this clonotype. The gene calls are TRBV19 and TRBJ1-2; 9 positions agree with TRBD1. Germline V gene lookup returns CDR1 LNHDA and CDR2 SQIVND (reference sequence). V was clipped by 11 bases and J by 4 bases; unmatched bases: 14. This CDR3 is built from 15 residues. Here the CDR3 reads CACKPRDREVYGYTF. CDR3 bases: TGTGCCTGTAAACCCCGGGACAGGGAGGTCTATGGCTACACCTTC.

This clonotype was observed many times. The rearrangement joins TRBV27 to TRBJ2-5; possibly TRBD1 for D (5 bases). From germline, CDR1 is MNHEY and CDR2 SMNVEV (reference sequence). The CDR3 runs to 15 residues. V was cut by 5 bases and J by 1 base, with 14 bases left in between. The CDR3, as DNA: TGTGCCAGCAGTCCAACCAGACAGTTCCAAGAGACCCAGTACTTC. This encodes CASSPTRQFQETQYF.

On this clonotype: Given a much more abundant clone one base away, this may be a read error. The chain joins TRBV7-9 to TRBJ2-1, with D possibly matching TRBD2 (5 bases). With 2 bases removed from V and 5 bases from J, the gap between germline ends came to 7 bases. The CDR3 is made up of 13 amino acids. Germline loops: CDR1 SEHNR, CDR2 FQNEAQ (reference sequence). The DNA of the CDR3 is TGTGCCAGCAGCTTAAGAGGGAACAATGAGCAGTTCTTC. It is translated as CASSLRGNNEQFF.

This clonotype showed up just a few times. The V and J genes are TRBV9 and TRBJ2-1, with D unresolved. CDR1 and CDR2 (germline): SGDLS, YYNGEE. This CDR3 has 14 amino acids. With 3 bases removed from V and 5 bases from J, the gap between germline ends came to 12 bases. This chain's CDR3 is CASSATGPHNEQFF. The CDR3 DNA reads TGTGCCAGCAGCGCGACCGGGCCTCACAATGAGCAGTTCTTC.

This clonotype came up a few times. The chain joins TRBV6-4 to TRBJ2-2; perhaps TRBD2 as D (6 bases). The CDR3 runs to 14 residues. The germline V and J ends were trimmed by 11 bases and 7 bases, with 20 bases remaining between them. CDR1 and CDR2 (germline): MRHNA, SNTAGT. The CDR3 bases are TGTGCCTCCCGGCCTGAGTTTAGCGGCGGGGAGCTGTTTTTT. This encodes CASRPEFSGGELFF.

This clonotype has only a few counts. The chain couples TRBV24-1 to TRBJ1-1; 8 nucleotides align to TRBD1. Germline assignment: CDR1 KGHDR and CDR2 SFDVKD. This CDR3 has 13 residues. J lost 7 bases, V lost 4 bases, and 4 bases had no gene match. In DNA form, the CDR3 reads TGTGCCACCAGTGACCCAGACAGGGGTGAAGCTTTCTTT. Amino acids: CATSDPDRGEAFF.

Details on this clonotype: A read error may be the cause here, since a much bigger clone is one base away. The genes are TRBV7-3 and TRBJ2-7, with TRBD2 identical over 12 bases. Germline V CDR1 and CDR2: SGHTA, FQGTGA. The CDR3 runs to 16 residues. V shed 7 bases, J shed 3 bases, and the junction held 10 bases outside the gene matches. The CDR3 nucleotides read TGTGCCAGCAACCACTCCAGGACTAGCGGGGACTACGAGCAGTACTTC. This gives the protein CASNHSRTSGDYEQYF. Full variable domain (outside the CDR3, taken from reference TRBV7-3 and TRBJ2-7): GAGVSQTPSNKVTEKGKYVELRCDPISGHTALYWYRQSLGQGPEFLIYFQGTGAADDSGLPNDRFFAVRPEGSVSTLKIQRTERGDSAVYLCASNHSRTSGDYEQYFGPGTRLTVT.

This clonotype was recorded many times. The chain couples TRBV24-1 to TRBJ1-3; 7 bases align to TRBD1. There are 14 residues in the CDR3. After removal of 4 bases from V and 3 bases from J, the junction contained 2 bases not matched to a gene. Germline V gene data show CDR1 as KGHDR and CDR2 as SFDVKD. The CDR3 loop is CATSDAGGGNTIYF. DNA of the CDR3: TGTGCCACCAGTGACGCAGGGGGTGGAAACACCATATATTTT.